This TCR beta chain was recorded in a study (dated by TCRdb to the mid-2010s). With respect to the entire study: Whether tumor-infiltrating Tregs in breast cancer are recruited from blood Tregs or converted in situ from other CD4+ T cell subsets was tested.

Full-length TCR variable regions were amplified by 5' RACE PCR using constant-region reverse primers, and then by semi-nested PCR using Nested Universal Primer A. The ReliaPrep RNA Cell Miniprep System was used to extract total RNA, which was then reverse transcribed into 5'RACE-ready cDNA with the SMARTer RACE 5'/3' Kit. Multiplex adaptors were used to barcode the full-length TCR alpha and beta libraries, which were then sequenced on an Illumina MiSeq. The authors' analysis ran thus. For each of nine subset-tissue groups, sequencing data from the five patients were combined, and the groups were compared by unsupervised clustering of TCR gene usage. The Morisita-Horn index, with shared sequences weighted by their contribution to each repertoire, was used to calculate repertoire similarity. TCRdb passed the public sequencing reads through fastp at Q25 and MiXCR, retaining productive beta sequences. Each entry merges the rows of one CDR3 protein and shows their most common DNA and genes. Clone size and V and J calls follow TCRdb, not the original study. Across this sample there are about 9,100 distinct CDR3 sequences, with 60% seen only once. The ten largest make up 6.2% of the sample.

Spanning cysteine to phenylalanine, the CDR3 consists of 15 amino acids. Kept here is only the CDR3 DNA, which spans 45 bases and is read in frame from base 1. Germline trimming: 9 bases from V, 9 bases from J; junction bases outside gene matches: 14. Results and caveats for the whole study, not just this receptor: Tumor memory CD4+ T cell TCR gene usage clustered with blood and lymph node memory CD4+ cells and lymph node naive CD4+ cells. The validation in the larger cohort was limited to a single TCR beta V-J rearrangement instead of whole repertoires. The TCR alpha and beta sequences of tumor-infiltrating Tregs showed the greatest overlap with tumor naive CD4+ T cells, followed by blood naive CD4+ T cells.

Memory CD4+ T cells were isolated as CD4+CD45RO+CD25- cells. Tregs, naive and memory CD4+ T cells from tumor, blood and ipsilateral draining lymph nodes of five or six breast cancer patients underwent full-length TCR alpha and beta sequencing. Tumor tissue and lymph nodes obtained from ipsilateral axillary dissection were perfused with PBS, minced and then digested with collagenase I and hyaluronidase. Sorted cell populations were confirmed by FACS to exceed 90% purity. As to this clonotype: Its antigen is unknown. No per-base quality is available; no much larger clone lies one base away.

The sequenced sample consisted of tumor-infiltrating memory CD4+ T cells sorted from the breast tumor. The cell subset or site label here, explained by the study, means: memory CD4+ T cells, CD4+CD45RO+CD25-. Recombination connected TRBV12-3 or TRBV12-4 to TRBJ2-1; 10 bases in the middle match TRBD1. This receptor was taken from a female donor with breast cancer. The DNA sequence follows: TGTGCCAGTCTGCCCTCGGACAGGGGGATAAGTGAGCAGTTCTTC. Its protein is CASLPSDRGISEQFF.